What follows describes a single TCR beta chain. Clones were read by immunoSEQ multiplex PCR, and TCRdb kept only the in-frame ones, dropping some. The data show hundreds of thousands of clones, around 73% seen once. This specimen belongs to a study of shared clonotypes between healthy human individuals. V was pared by 8 bases and J by 6 bases, with 6 bases of the junction left unmatched. The CDR3 covers 14 residues. The germline CDR1 and CDR2 sequences are SGHTA and FQGNSA. The sequence was collected from a woman between 25 and 40 years old in good health. The sample consisted of memory CD4+ T cells sorted from blood. Subset given: CD45RA-negative fraction. J is TRBJ2-1 and V is TRBV7-2; 11 positions match TRBD2. The chain's CDR3 is CASAVAGGLNEQFF. The CDR3, as DNA: TGTGCCAGCGCGGTAGCGGGAGGGCTCAATGAGCAGTTCTTC.